This T cell receptor (beta chain) was recovered during a study of beta chain features in type 1 diabetes. Study-level points and caveats: When Type 1 diabetes patients were examined, their TCRB CDR3s proved moderately but significantly shorter in all four CD4+ subsets.

cDNA synthesis used the whole RNA isolate, giving expressed TCRB sequences. Data came from immunoSEQ multiplex PCR; TCRdb stores just in-frame clones and leaves some out. The table records around 240,000 clones, approximately 16% of them present only once. Unmatched junction bases numbered 5, after V lost 0 bases and J lost 1 base. Germline values: CDR1 SQVTM, CDR2 ANQGSEA. The CDR3 is made up of 15 amino acids. A word on this clone: Its cognate antigen is unknown.

The genes are TRBV29-1 and TRBJ1-2; 7 nucleotides agree with TRBD1. The specimen was naive CD4+ T cells from blood. This sequence originates from a man under 40 with type 1 diabetes. CDR3 loop: CSVEDRGQLNYGYTF. The CDR3 DNA reads as TGCAGCGTTGAAGACAGGGGACAGCTTAACTATGGCTACACCTTC.